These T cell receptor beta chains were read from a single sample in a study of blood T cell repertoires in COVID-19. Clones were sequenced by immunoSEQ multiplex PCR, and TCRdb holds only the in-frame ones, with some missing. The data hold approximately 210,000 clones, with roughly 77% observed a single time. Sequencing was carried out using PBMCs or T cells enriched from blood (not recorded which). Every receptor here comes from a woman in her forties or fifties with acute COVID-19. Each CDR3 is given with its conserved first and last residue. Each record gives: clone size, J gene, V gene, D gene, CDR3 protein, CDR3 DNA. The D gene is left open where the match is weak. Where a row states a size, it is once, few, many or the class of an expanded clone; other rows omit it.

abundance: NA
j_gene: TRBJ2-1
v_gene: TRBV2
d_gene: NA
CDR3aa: CASSVRDSYNEQFF
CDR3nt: TGTGCCAGCAGTGTCCGAGACAGTTACAATGAGCAGTTCTTC

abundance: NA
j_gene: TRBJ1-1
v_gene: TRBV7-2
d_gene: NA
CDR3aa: CASSPSRVNTEAFF
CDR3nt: TGTGCCAGCAGCCCATCCAGGGTGAACACTGAAGCTTTCTTT

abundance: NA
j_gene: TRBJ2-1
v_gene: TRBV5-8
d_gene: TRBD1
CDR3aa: CASTTGTGAFNEQFF
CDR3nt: TGTGCCAGCACCACCGGGACAGGGGCATTCAATGAGCAGTTCTTC

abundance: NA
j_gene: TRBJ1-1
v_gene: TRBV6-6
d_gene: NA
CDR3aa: CASSPRTTVDTEAFF
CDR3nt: TGTGCCAGCAGTCCGCGGACTACGGTAGACACTGAAGCTTTCTTT

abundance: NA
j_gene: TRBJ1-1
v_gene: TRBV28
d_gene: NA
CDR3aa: CASSSAVNTEAFF
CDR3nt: TGTGCCAGCAGTTCTGCGGTGAACACTGAAGCTTTCTTT

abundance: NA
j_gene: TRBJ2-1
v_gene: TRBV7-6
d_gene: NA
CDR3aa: CASRPNHQGSYNEQFF
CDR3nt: TGTGCCAGCAGACCGAACCACCAGGGATCCTACAATGAGCAGTTCTTC

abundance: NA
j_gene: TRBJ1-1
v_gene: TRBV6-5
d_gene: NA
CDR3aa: CASRLQGNTEAFF
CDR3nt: TGTGCCAGCAGGCTCCAGGGGAACACTGAAGCTTTCTTT

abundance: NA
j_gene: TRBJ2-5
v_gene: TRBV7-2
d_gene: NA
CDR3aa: CASSLAGLGGEAQYF
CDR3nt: TGTGCCAGCAGCTTAGCGGGACTAGGGGGCGAGGCCCAGTACTTC

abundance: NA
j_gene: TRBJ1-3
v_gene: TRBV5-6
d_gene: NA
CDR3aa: CASSLDISGNTIYF
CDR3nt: TGTGCCAGCAGCTTGGACATCTCTGGAAACACCATATATTTT

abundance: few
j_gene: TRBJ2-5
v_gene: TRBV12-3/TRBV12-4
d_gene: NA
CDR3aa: CASSLEEGETQYF
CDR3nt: TGTGCCAGCAGTTTGGAGGAAGGGGAGACCCAGTACTTC

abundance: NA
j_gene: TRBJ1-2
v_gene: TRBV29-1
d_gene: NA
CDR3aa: CSVVRTAYGYTF
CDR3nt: TGCAGCGTTGTTAGGACAGCCTATGGCTACACCTTC

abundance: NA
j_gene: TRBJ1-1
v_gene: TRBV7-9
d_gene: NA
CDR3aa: CASSSPNRGLNTEAFF
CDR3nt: TGTGCCAGCAGCTCCCCGAACCGGGGTTTGAACACTGAAGCTTTCTTT

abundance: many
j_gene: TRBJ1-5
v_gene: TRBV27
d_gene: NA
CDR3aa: CASSLYGPGQGLNQPQHF
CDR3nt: TGTGCCAGCAGTTTATATGGGCCGGGGCAGGGGCTCAATCAGCCCCAGCATTTT

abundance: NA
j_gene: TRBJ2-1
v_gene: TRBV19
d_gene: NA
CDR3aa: CASSYSSYNEQFF
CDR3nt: TGTGCCAGTAGTTACAGCTCCTACAATGAGCAGTTCTTC

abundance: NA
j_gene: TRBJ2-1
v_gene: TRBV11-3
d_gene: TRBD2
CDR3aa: CASSPQGAGAYNEQFF
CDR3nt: TGTGCCAGCAGCCCCCAGGGAGCGGGGGCTTACAATGAGCAGTTCTTC

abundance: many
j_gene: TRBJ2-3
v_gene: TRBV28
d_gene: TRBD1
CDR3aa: CASSTSWTGEIYAVSEGTQYF
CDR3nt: TGTGCCAGCAGTACCTCCTGGACAGGAGAAATATACGCAGTATCTGAGGGTACGCAGTATTTT

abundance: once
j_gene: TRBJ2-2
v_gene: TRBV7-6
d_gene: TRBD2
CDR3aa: CASSLVLGLAGGNTGELFF
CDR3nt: TGTGCCAGCAGCTTAGTTCTTGGACTAGCGGGGGGAAACACCGGGGAGCTGTTTTTT

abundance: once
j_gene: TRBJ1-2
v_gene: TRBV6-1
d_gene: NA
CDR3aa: CASSEYGNYGYTF
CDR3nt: TGTGCCAGCAGTGAATACGGGAACTATGGCTACACCTTC

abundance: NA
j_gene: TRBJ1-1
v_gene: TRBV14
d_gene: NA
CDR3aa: CASSQARGRGAEAFF
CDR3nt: TGTGCCAGCAGCCAAGCCCGAGGGAGGGGCGCTGAAGCTTTCTTT

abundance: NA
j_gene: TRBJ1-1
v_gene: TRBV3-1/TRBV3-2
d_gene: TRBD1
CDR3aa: CASSPQQGHMNTEAFF
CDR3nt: TGTGCCAGCAGCCCTCAACAGGGGCACATGAACACTGAAGCTTTCTTT

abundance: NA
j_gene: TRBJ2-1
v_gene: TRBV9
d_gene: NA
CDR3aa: CASSLSGGAGNEQFF
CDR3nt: TGTGCCAGCAGCCTTTCAGGGGGTGCGGGGAATGAGCAGTTCTTC

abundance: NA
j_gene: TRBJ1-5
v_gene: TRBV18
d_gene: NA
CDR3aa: CASSPFPQGDSNQPQHF
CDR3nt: TGTGCCAGCTCACCATTTCCACAGGGAGATAGCAATCAGCCCCAGCATTTT

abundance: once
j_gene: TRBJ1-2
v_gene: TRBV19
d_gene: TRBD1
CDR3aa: CASSMRDRGSDGYTF
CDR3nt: TGTGCCAGTAGTATGAGGGACAGGGGATCGGATGGCTACACCTTC

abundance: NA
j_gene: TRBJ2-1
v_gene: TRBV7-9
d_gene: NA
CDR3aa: CASSLAGGLAYNEQFF
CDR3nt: TGTGCCAGCAGCTTAGCGGGGGGGCTAGCCTACAATGAGCAGTTCTTC

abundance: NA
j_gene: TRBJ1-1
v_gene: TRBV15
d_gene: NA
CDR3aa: CATSPKDSLNTEAFF
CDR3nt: TGTGCCACCAGCCCTAAGGACAGCTTGAACACTGAAGCTTTCTTT